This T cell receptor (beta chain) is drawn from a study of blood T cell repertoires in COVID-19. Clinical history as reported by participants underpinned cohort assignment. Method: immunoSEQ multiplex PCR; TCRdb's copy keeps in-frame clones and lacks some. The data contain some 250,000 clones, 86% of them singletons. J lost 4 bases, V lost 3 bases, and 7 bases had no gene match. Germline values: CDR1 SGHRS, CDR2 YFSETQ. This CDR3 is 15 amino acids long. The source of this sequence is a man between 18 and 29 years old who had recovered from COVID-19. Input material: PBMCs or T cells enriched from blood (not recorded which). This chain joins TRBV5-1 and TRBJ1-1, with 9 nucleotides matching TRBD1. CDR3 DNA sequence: TGCGCCAGCAGCTCGGGACAGGGCAAATTCACTGAAGCTTTCTTT. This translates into CASSSGQGKFTEAFF. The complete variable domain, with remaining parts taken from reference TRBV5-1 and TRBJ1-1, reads KAGVTQTPRYLIKTRGQQVTLSCSPISGHRSVSWYQQTPGQGLQFLFEYFSETQRNKGNFPGRFSGRQFSNSRSEMNVSTLELGDSALYLCASSSGQGKFTEAFFGQGTRLTVV.